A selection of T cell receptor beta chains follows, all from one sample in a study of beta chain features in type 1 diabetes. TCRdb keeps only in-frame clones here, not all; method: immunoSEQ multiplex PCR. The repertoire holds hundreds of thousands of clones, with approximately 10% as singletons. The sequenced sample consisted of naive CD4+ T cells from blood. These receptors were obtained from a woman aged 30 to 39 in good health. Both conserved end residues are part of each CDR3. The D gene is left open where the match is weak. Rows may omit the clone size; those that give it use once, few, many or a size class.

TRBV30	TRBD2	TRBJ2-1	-	TGTGCCTGCTGGGGGGGGAATGAGCAGTTCTTC	CACWGGNEQFF
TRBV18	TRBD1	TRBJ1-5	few	TGTGCCAGCTCACCACCGGGGACAGGGATTCAGCCCCAGCATTTT	CASSPPGTGIQPQHF
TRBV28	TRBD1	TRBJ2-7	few	TGTGCCAGCTTAGACAGGGGAAAGGGAGACGAGCAGTACTTC	CASLDRGKGDEQYF
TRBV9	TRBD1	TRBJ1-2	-	TGTGCCAGCAGCCCCAGGGACAGGGCCCTTAACTATGGCTACACCTTC	CASSPRDRALNYGYTF
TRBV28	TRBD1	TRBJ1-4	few	TGTGCCAGCAGACTCCAGGGGGCTGGGGAAAAACTGTTTTTT	CASRLQGAGEKLFF
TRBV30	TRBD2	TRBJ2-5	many	TGTGCCTGGAACCCGCCGGGACTAGCATACGAGACCCAGTACTTC	CAWNPPGLAYETQYF
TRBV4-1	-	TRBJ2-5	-	TGCGCCAGCAGCCAAGTGTGGCAGCAAGAGACCCAGTACTTC	CASSQVWQQETQYF
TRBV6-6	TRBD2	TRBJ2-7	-	TGTGCCAGCAGTCGGAGACTAGCGGGGGACTACGAGCAGTACTTC	CASSRRLAGDYEQYF
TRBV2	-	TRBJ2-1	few	TGTGCCAGCAGTGAGGGCAGGGAAATCGGCTATGAGCAGTTCTTC	CASSEGREIGYEQFF
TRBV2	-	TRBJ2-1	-	TGTGCCAGCAGTGGGACCGAGGGAGCCGGTTACAATGAGCAGTTCTTC	CASSGTEGAGYNEQFF
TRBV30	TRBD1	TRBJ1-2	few	TGTGCCCTGTTAAACAGGGGCTCGGGAGGCTACACCTTC	CALLNRGSGGYTF
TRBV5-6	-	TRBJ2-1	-	TGTGCCAGCAGCTTGTGGGCAAACAATGAGCAGTTCTTC	CASSLWANNEQFF
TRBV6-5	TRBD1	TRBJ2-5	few	TGTGCCAGCAGTCCCCCGGGACAGGGGGCAGAGACCCAGTACTTC	CASSPPGQGAETQYF
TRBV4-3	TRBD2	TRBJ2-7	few	TGCGCCAGCAGCCAAGCCGGGAGGGGCTACGAGCAGTACTTC	CASSQAGRGYEQYF
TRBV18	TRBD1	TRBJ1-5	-	TGTGCCAGCTCACACGAGGGGGCAGGCAATCAGCCCCAGCATTTT	CASSHEGAGNQPQHF
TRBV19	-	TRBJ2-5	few	TGTGCCAGTAGTCGGGGGGCGGCAGAGACCCAGTACTTC	CASSRGAAETQYF
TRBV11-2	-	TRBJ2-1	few	TGTGCCAGCAGCTCGAGCGGTACCTACAATGAGCAGTTCTTC	CASSSSGTYNEQFF
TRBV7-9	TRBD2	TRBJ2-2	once	TGTGCCAGCAGCTATCCCCGGGCTAGCGGGCACACCGGGGAGCTGTTTTTT	CASSYPRASGHTGELFF
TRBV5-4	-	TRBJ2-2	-	TGTGCCACGAACTGGGCCCCCAACACCGGGGAGCTGTTTTTT	CATNWAPNTGELFF
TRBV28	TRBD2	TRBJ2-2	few	TGTGCCAGCAGTTTCGGGGGGGCGGACACCGGGGAGCTGTTTTTT	CASSFGGADTGELFF
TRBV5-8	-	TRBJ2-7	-	TGTGCCAGCCGCCCAGTTTACGAGCAGTACTTC	CASRPVYEQYF
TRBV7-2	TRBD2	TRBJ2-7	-	TGTGCCAGCAGCGCAAGACTAGCGGCCTACGAGCAGTACTTC	CASSARLAAYEQYF
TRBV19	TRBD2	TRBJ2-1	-	TGTGCCAGCTTAGCGGGAGGGCCGTACAATGAGCAGTTCTTC	CASLAGGPYNEQFF
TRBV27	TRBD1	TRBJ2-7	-	TGTGCCACACGGACAGGGATTACAGAGCAGTACTTC	CATRTGITEQYF
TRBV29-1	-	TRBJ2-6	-	TGCAGCGTTGGGGAAGGGGCCTCTGGGGCCAACGTCCTGACTTTC	CSVGEGASGANVLTF
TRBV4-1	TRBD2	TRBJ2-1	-	TGCGCCAGCAGCCAAGGGGAGGGAACTTACAATGAGCAGTTCTTC	CASSQGEGTYNEQFF
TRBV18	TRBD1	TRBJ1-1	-	TGTGCCAGCTCACTCTGGGCCCCAACGGGACAGGGTGGATCAGGGACTGAAGCTTTCTTT	CASSLWAPTGQGGSGTEAFF
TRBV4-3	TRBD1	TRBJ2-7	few	TGCGCCAGCAGCCGTAACAGGGGTTCTTACGAGCAGTACTTC	CASSRNRGSYEQYF
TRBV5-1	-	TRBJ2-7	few	TGCGCCAGCAGCACGGGGCGAGGGGGCTACGAGCAGTACTTC	CASSTGRGGYEQYF
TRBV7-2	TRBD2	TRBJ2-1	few	TGTGCCAGCAGCTTAGGGCCCAGACTAGCGGCATCCTACAATGAGCAGTTCTTC	CASSLGPRLAASYNEQFF
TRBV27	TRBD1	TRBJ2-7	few	TGTGCCAGCAGTAGCTCTGGGACAGTACCCCGGGAGCAGTACTTC	CASSSSGTVPREQYF
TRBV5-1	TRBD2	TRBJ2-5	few	TGCGCCAGCAGCCAAAGACTAGCGGTCTCAGAGACCCAGTACTTC	CASSQRLAVSETQYF
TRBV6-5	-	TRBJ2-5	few	TGTGCCAGCAGTACTGGACATCTTGGGACCCAGTACTTC	CASSTGHLGTQYF
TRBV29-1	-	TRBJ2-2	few	TGCAGCGTTGACAGTTCGAACACCGGGGAGCTGTTTTTT	CSVDSSNTGELFF
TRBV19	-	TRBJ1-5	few	TGTGCCAGTAGTATATATTCGACAGGAGATCAGCCCCAGCATTTT	CASSIYSTGDQPQHF
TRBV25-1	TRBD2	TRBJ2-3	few	TGTGCCAGCAGTACTTACAGCGGGAGGGCCACAGATACGCAGTATTTT	CASSTYSGRATDTQYF
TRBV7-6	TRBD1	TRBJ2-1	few	TGTGCCAGCAGCTTAGTTCCGGGACAGGGGCCTGAGCAGTTCTTC	CASSLVPGQGPEQFF
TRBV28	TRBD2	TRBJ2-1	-	TGTGCCAGCAGCCGGACTAGCGGGAGCAATGAGCAGTTCTTC	CASSRTSGSNEQFF
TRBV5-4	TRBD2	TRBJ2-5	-	TGTGCCAGCAGCTTGGGGGGACTAGCGGGAGGGGAGACCCAGTACTTC	CASSLGGLAGGETQYF
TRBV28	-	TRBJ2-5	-	TGTGCCAGCAGTTCCCCCCCCGCGTCCGAAGAGACCCAGTACTTC	CASSSPPASEETQYF
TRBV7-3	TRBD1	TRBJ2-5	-	TGTGCCAGCAGCACTGGACAGGGGGAGACCCAGTACTTC	CASSTGQGETQYF
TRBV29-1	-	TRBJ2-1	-	TGCAGCGTACTTGCAAGCTCCTACAATGAGCAGTTCTTC	CSVLASSYNEQFF
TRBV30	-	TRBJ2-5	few	TGTGCCACCACATCAGGGGATCAAGAGACCCAGTACTTC	CATTSGDQETQYF
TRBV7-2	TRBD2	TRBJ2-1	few	TGTGCCAGCAGCACCCGGGGACTAAAAGAGAATGAGCAGTTCTTC	CASSTRGLKENEQFF
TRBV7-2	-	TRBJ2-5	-	TGTGCCAGCAGCTTATGGTTCAGGGAAGTGACCCAGTACTTC	CASSLWFREVTQYF
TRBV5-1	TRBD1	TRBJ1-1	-	TGCGCCAGCAGCTTCTGGACAGGGGGCGATACTGAAGCTTTCTTT	CASSFWTGGDTEAFF
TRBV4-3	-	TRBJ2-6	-	TGCGCCAGCAGCCAAGATCCCAGGACTGGGGCCAACGTCCTGACTTTC	CASSQDPRTGANVLTF
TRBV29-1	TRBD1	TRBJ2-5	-	TGCAGCGTGGGAGTGGCGGCGGGCAGGGGGGAGACCCAGTACTTC	CSVGVAAGRGETQYF
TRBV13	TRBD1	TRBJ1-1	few	TGTGCCAGCAGCTTACGGGACAGGGGAAACACTGAAGCTTTCTTT	CASSLRDRGNTEAFF
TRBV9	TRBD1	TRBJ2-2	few	TGTGCCAGCAGCAGGACAGGGGGATTTAACATCGGGGAGCTGTTTTTT	CASSRTGGFNIGELFF